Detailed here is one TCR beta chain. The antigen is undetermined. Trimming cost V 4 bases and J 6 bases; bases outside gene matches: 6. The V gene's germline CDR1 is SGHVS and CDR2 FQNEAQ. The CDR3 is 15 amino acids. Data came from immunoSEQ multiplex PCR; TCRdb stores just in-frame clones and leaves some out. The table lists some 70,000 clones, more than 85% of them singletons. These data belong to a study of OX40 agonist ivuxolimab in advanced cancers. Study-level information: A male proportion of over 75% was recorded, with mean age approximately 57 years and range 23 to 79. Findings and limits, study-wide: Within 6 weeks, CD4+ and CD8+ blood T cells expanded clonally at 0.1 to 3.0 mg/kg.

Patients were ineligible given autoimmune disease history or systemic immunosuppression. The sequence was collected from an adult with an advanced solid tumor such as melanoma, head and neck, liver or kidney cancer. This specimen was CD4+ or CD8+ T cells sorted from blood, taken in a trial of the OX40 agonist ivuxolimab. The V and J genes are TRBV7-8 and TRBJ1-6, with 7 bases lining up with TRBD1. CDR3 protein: CASSYMTGTNSPLHF. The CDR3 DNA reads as TGTGCCAGCAGCTATATGACAGGGACTAATTCACCCCTCCACTTT.